This T cell receptor (beta chain) came from a study of blood T cell repertoires in COVID-19. This CDR3 contains 14 residues. The V end lost 4 bases, the J end lost 6 bases, and 11 bases lay between the germline ends. CDR1 is SGHDT and CDR2 is YYEEEE in the germline V gene. Original data processing: Reference gene primers were amplified, and this amplification served to estimate nucleated cell counts. Sequencing used immunoSEQ multiplex PCR; TCRdb keeps in-frame clones, though not all of them. For V, J and clone size, that table is used; D and trimming come from the DNA. The sample records about 160,000 clones, about 90% being singletons.

This chain connects TRBV5-6 to TRBJ1-6; D might be TRBD1 (6 bases). Sample: peripheral blood. This clonotype was obtained from an older woman with active or convalescent COVID-19. CDR3 sequence reads: CASSRGQLNSPLHF. The CDR3 bases are TGTGCCAGCAGCAGAGGACAGCTTAATTCACCCCTCCACTTT.